The TCR beta chain described here comes from a study of control samples from healthy donors and cancer patients. CDR1 SEHNR and CDR2 FQNEAQ come from the germline V gene (reference sequence). The CDR3 contains 14 residues. V was clipped by 10 bases and J by 3 bases; unmatched bases: 10. The data were produced by immunoSEQ multiplex PCR, yet TCRdb's version contains in-frame clones alone and is incomplete. This table holds more than 95,000 clones, around nine tenths found once. This clone turned up a few times. Distinct nucleotide sequences in the sample also encode this CDR3. The receptor comes from a man in his forties or fifties in good health. Sequenced: blood. The gene calls are TRBV7-9 and TRBJ1-1; TRBD1 agrees at 8 bases. The CDR3 bases are TGTGCCACAGGGGGCCTAGTGGGGGACACTGAAGCTTTCTTT. Translation gives CATGGLVGDTEAFF.